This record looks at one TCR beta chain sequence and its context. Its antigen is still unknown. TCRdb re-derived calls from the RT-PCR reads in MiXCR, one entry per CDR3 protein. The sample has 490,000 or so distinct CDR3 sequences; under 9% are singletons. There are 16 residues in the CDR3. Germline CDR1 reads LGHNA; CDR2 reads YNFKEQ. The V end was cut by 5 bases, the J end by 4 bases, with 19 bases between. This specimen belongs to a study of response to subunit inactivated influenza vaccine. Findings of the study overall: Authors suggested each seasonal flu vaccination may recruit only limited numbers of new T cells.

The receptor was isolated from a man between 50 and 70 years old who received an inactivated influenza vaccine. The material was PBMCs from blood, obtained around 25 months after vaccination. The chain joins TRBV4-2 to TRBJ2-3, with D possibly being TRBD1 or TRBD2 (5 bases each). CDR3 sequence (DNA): TGTGCCAGCAGCGGGGGAGAGGGGCTATTTGCAGATACGCAGTATTTT. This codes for CASSGGEGLFADTQYF.